This TCR beta chain was recovered during a study of T-cell memory formation after mild COVID-19. This clonotype was detected a few times. A single record per CDR3 protein comes from TCRdb applying MiXCR to the 5' RACE reads. Among 250,000 to 300,000 distinct CDR3 sequences listed, approximately 15% were seen once. The sequence came from a man aged 18 to 29 who had mild COVID-19 (a few samples of this study predate the infection). Cell type and time point are not known. Sequencing was done on a sample of PBMCs or a T cell subset sorted from them (not recorded which).

CDR3 in DNA: TGTGCCAGCAGTGGGGACAGCACCCAGTCGGACTATGGCTACACCTTC. Its translation: CASSGDSTQSDYGYTF. This chain joins TRBV6-1 and TRBJ1-2; 7 nucleotides agree with TRBD1. CDR1 and CDR2 from the germline V gene are MNHNS and SASEGT. This CDR3 is built from 16 residues. V shed 4 bases and J 3 bases; nucleotides not matched to a gene: 11.